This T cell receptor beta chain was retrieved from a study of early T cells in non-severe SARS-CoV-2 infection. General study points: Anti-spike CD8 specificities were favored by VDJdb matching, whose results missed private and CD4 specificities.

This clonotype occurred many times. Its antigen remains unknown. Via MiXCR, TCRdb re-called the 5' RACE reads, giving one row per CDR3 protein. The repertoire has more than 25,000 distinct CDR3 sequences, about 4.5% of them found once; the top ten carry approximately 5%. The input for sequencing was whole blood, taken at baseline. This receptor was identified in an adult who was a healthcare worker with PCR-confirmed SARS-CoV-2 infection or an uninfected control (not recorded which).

In DNA form, the CDR3 reads TGTGCCAGCAGCTTGCTCGACAGGGGGCACGCCAATGAGCAGTTCTTC. It codes for CASSLLDRGHANEQFF. The gene calls are TRBV5-6 and TRBJ2-1; 10 bases line up with TRBD1. CDR1 and CDR2 from the germline V gene are SGHDT and YYEEEE. Germline trimming cut 1 base from V and 6 bases from J; bases unmatched to any gene: 7. The CDR3 consists of 16 residues.